The rows below give T cell receptor beta chains drawn from one sample of a study of shared clonotypes between healthy human individuals. TCRdb's copy holds only in-frame clones and misses some; the assay was immunoSEQ multiplex PCR. This sample has about 2,200,000 clones; more than 85% occur once, and the top ten carry approximately 1.7%. Sequencing used naive CD8+ T cells from PBMCs. The receptors were gathered from a man aged 18-30 years in good health. Some clones in this sample may be carry-over from other donors' samples. The CDR3 runs from the conserved cysteine through the conserved F or W. Fields, in order: CDR3 DNA, CDR3 protein, clone size, D gene, J gene, V gene. The D gene is left open where the match is weak. Expanded clones are given a class, and other clones once, few, many or no size at all.

CDR3nt: TGCGCCAGCAGCTTGGAGTCTTCCTACGAGCAGTACTTC; CDR3aa: CASSLESSYEQYF; abundance: -; d_gene: -; j_gene: TRBJ2-7; v_gene: TRBV5-1
CDR3nt: TGTGCCAGCAGCGCAGACAGGGGTTGGTACAATGAGCAGTTCTTC; CDR3aa: CASSADRGWYNEQFF; abundance: -; d_gene: TRBD1; j_gene: TRBJ2-1; v_gene: TRBV9
CDR3nt: TGCGCCAGCAGCCAAGATACTAGCGGGAGTACAGATACGCAGTATTTT; CDR3aa: CASSQDTSGSTDTQYF; abundance: -; d_gene: TRBD2; j_gene: TRBJ2-3; v_gene: TRBV4-3
CDR3nt: TGTGCCAGCAGCCCCATGCGAGGGCTAACCCTTGGCTACACCTTC; CDR3aa: CASSPMRGLTLGYTF; abundance: -; d_gene: -; j_gene: TRBJ1-2; v_gene: TRBV11-2
CDR3nt: TGTGCCAGCAGCGTACCACTCGAATTCGGAGACGGGAACTATGGCTACACCTTC; CDR3aa: CASSVPLEFGDGNYGYTF; abundance: -; d_gene: -; j_gene: TRBJ1-2; v_gene: TRBV9
CDR3nt: TGTGCCAGCAAAACAGGGGAAGTCGAGGGTAGCTCCTACGAGCAGTACTTC; CDR3aa: CASKTGEVEGSSYEQYF; abundance: -; d_gene: TRBD1; j_gene: TRBJ2-7; v_gene: TRBV7-9
CDR3nt: TGTGCCTGGGGTCACTCCTACGAGCAGTACTTC; CDR3aa: CAWGHSYEQYF; abundance: -; d_gene: -; j_gene: TRBJ2-7; v_gene: TRBV30
CDR3nt: TGTGCCAGCAGTGAATTTTACCAGGGTCTATACTACGAGCAGTACTTC; CDR3aa: CASSEFYQGLYYEQYF; abundance: -; d_gene: -; j_gene: TRBJ2-7; v_gene: TRBV6-1
CDR3nt: TGTGCCAGCAGCAAAGGACAGGGAGGTGAAAAACTGTTTTTT; CDR3aa: CASSKGQGGEKLFF; abundance: -; d_gene: TRBD1; j_gene: TRBJ1-4; v_gene: TRBV27
CDR3nt: TGTGCCTGGAGTGGGATGGTCTGGAATGGCTACACCTTC; CDR3aa: CAWSGMVWNGYTF; abundance: -; d_gene: -; j_gene: TRBJ1-2; v_gene: TRBV30
CDR3nt: TGCGCCAGCAGCTGGGGGACTAGCGGACTCCTAGCGAGCTCCTACGAGCAGTACTTC; CDR3aa: CASSWGTSGLLASSYEQYF; abundance: -; d_gene: TRBD2; j_gene: TRBJ2-7; v_gene: TRBV5-1
CDR3nt: TGTGCCAGCAGCTTGGCTGGCGAACAGAACTATGGCTACACCTTC; CDR3aa: CASSLAGEQNYGYTF; abundance: once; d_gene: -; j_gene: TRBJ1-2; v_gene: TRBV5-6
CDR3nt: TGTGCCATCAGTGAGTCGATAGCAGAGCAGTTCTTC; CDR3aa: CAISESIAEQFF; abundance: -; d_gene: -; j_gene: TRBJ2-1; v_gene: TRBV10-3
CDR3nt: TGCGCCAGCAGCCAAGGACCTTCTTACAATGAGCAGTTCTTC; CDR3aa: CASSQGPSYNEQFF; abundance: -; d_gene: -; j_gene: TRBJ2-1; v_gene: TRBV4-1
CDR3nt: TGTGCCAGCAGACTCACTTCACTCCTCGGAACTGAAGCTTTCTTT; CDR3aa: CASRLTSLLGTEAFF; abundance: -; d_gene: -; j_gene: TRBJ1-1; v_gene: TRBV6-5
CDR3nt: TGTGCCAGCAGTCCGGACAGGGTAGCCTGGAGCTATGGCTACACCTTC; CDR3aa: CASSPDRVAWSYGYTF; abundance: -; d_gene: TRBD1; j_gene: TRBJ1-2; v_gene: TRBV27
CDR3nt: TGTGCCAGCAGCGAAGCAGGGGGGAGTATAGGCGAGCAGTACTTC; CDR3aa: CASSEAGGSIGEQYF; abundance: -; d_gene: -; j_gene: TRBJ2-7; v_gene: TRBV9
CDR3nt: TGCAGCGTTGGAATGGACAGCAATACTAACTATGGCTACACCTTC; CDR3aa: CSVGMDSNTNYGYTF; abundance: -; d_gene: -; j_gene: TRBJ1-2; v_gene: TRBV29-1
CDR3nt: TGTGCCAGTAGTCTACTAGCAAGCTCCTACGAGCAGTACTTC; CDR3aa: CASSLLASSYEQYF; abundance: -; d_gene: -; j_gene: TRBJ2-7; v_gene: TRBV19
CDR3nt: TGCGCCAGCAGCACCCTGGGACAGGCGTACGAGCAGTACTTC; CDR3aa: CASSTLGQAYEQYF; abundance: -; d_gene: TRBD1; j_gene: TRBJ2-7; v_gene: TRBV10-2
CDR3nt: TGTGCCAGCAGCCCTGGGGATTTCACTGAAGCTTTCTTT; CDR3aa: CASSPGDFTEAFF; abundance: -; d_gene: -; j_gene: TRBJ1-1; v_gene: TRBV4-1
CDR3nt: TGTGCCAGCAGCTTAGGGGTAGACAGGGTCTATGGCTACACCTTC; CDR3aa: CASSLGVDRVYGYTF; abundance: -; d_gene: TRBD1; j_gene: TRBJ1-2; v_gene: TRBV7-9
CDR3nt: TGTGCCAGCAGTGGCGGGTTTTTGAACACTGAAGCTTTCTTT; CDR3aa: CASSGGFLNTEAFF; abundance: -; d_gene: -; j_gene: TRBJ1-1; v_gene: TRBV6-1
CDR3nt: TGTGCCAGCAGTTTATCGTCTAGCGGGGCACCACTTTTCTTC; CDR3aa: CASSLSSSGAPLFF; abundance: -; d_gene: TRBD2; j_gene: TRBJ2-7; v_gene: TRBV28
CDR3nt: TGTGCCTGGAGCTCTGGTCAAGCCGAGCAGTACTTC; CDR3aa: CAWSSGQAEQYF; abundance: -; d_gene: -; j_gene: TRBJ2-7; v_gene: TRBV30
CDR3nt: TGTGCCAGCAGCGCGGGACAGGGGGATGAGCAGTTCTTC; CDR3aa: CASSAGQGDEQFF; abundance: -; d_gene: TRBD1; j_gene: TRBJ2-1; v_gene: TRBV5-6
CDR3nt: TGTGCCAGCAGTTTACTTGGCGCTAGCGGCTACGAGCAGTACTTC; CDR3aa: CASSLLGASGYEQYF; abundance: -; d_gene: TRBD2; j_gene: TRBJ2-7; v_gene: TRBV27
CDR3nt: TGTGCCAGCAGTGACAGAGGGGTCAACTCTGAAGCTTTCTTT; CDR3aa: CASSDRGVNSEAFF; abundance: -; d_gene: -; j_gene: TRBJ1-1; v_gene: TRBV6-1
CDR3nt: TGTGCCAGTAGTATCGGACAGTTCTCTGGAAACACCATATATTTT; CDR3aa: CASSIGQFSGNTIYF; abundance: -; d_gene: -; j_gene: TRBJ1-3; v_gene: TRBV19
CDR3nt: TGTGCCAGTAGTATAGACCCTATGTTTTTGTTGGTCAGGGAGAGCTACGAGCAGTACTTC; CDR3aa: CASSIDPMFLLVRESYEQYF; abundance: -; d_gene: -; j_gene: TRBJ2-7; v_gene: TRBV19
CDR3nt: TGTGCCAGCAGCTTAGCGGGACAAGTCCTCTATGGCTACACCTTC; CDR3aa: CASSLAGQVLYGYTF; abundance: -; d_gene: -; j_gene: TRBJ1-2; v_gene: TRBV7-8
CDR3nt: TGTGCCATCAGTGAGTGGCCAGTTTTT; CDR3aa: CAISEWPVF; abundance: few; d_gene: -; j_gene: TRBJ1-1; v_gene: TRBV10-3
CDR3nt: TGTGCCAGCAGCCCGGCGGCTAGCGGAGTCTACGAGCAGTACTTC; CDR3aa: CASSPAASGVYEQYF; abundance: -; d_gene: TRBD2; j_gene: TRBJ2-7; v_gene: TRBV6-4
CDR3nt: TGTGCCAGCAGCCATTACGGAAGCGGGGAGCTGTTTTTT; CDR3aa: CASSHYGSGELFF; abundance: -; d_gene: -; j_gene: TRBJ2-2; v_gene: TRBV21-1
CDR3nt: TGTGCCAGCAGTTACTCGCCCAGCGGGGTGTACGAGCAGTACTTC; CDR3aa: CASSYSPSGVYEQYF; abundance: once; d_gene: TRBD2; j_gene: TRBJ2-7; v_gene: TRBV6-6
CDR3nt: TGTGCCAGCAGCGGACTCGTGGGTCTAGCGGGGACCAATGAGCAGTTCTTC; CDR3aa: CASSGLVGLAGTNEQFF; abundance: once; d_gene: TRBD2; j_gene: TRBJ2-1; v_gene: TRBV9
CDR3nt: TGTGCCAGTAGTATCATGGGGGCCACTGGAAACACCATATATTTT; CDR3aa: CASSIMGATGNTIYF; abundance: once; d_gene: -; j_gene: TRBJ1-3; v_gene: TRBV19
CDR3nt: TGTGCCATCAGTTTAGCGGGAGTCACCGGGGAGCTGTTTTTT; CDR3aa: CAISLAGVTGELFF; abundance: once; d_gene: TRBD2; j_gene: TRBJ2-2; v_gene: TRBV10-3
CDR3nt: TGTGCCATCTGGGAGGGTGGAAACACCATATATTTT; CDR3aa: CAIWEGGNTIYF; abundance: -; d_gene: -; j_gene: TRBJ1-3; v_gene: TRBV10-3
CDR3nt: TGCGCCAGCAGCTTGAGATCAGTCGGGACAGGGTTCCACGAGCAGTACTTC; CDR3aa: CASSLRSVGTGFHEQYF; abundance: -; d_gene: TRBD1; j_gene: TRBJ2-7; v_gene: TRBV5-1
CDR3nt: TGTGCCAGCAGCTTAAACCCGGGGAGAAGCCTTGGAGAGACCCAGTACTTC; CDR3aa: CASSLNPGRSLGETQYF; abundance: -; d_gene: -; j_gene: TRBJ2-5; v_gene: TRBV7-7
CDR3nt: TGTGCCAGCAGTCCGGGACCGGTAGCCAAAAACATTCAGTACTTC; CDR3aa: CASSPGPVAKNIQYF; abundance: -; d_gene: -; j_gene: TRBJ2-4; v_gene: TRBV27
CDR3nt: TGTGCCAGCAGGGTAAGCAGCGGATACCAAGAGACCCAGTACTTC; CDR3aa: CASRVSSGYQETQYF; abundance: -; d_gene: -; j_gene: TRBJ2-5; v_gene: TRBV2
CDR3nt: TGTGCCAGCAGTCTAGCGGGGGGGGCCTACGAGCAGTACTTC; CDR3aa: CASSLAGGAYEQYF; abundance: -; d_gene: TRBD2; j_gene: TRBJ2-7; v_gene: TRBV28
CDR3nt: TGTGCCAGTAGTAATAACCGGGGCCCAAATAGCAATCAGCCCCAGCATTTT; CDR3aa: CASSNNRGPNSNQPQHF; abundance: -; d_gene: -; j_gene: TRBJ1-5; v_gene: TRBV19
CDR3nt: TGTGCCAGCAGTGAAGCGAAGATCCTCCTAGGGTTCGAGCAGTACTTC; CDR3aa: CASSEAKILLGFEQYF; abundance: -; d_gene: -; j_gene: TRBJ2-7; v_gene: TRBV6-1
CDR3nt: TGTGCCATCAGTGCGCCAGGGGGACGTGAAGCTTTCTTT; CDR3aa: CAISAPGGREAFF; abundance: few; d_gene: TRBD1; j_gene: TRBJ1-1; v_gene: TRBV10-3
CDR3nt: TGTGCCAGCAGTGTAATGGGACAGGTCCTCCTAGTCGGTGGCTACACCTTC; CDR3aa: CASSVMGQVLLVGGYTF; abundance: -; d_gene: TRBD1; j_gene: TRBJ1-2; v_gene: TRBV6-1